This T cell receptor (beta chain) was captured by sequencing in a study of cytomegalovirus exposure and HLA in healthy donors (TCRdb year 2017). Study-level background: An earlier analysis of 587 of the donors reported approximately 280 Gb of sequence data and 100 million to 120 million unique TCR beta sequences obtained from about 179 million T cells. Besides the first cohort of roughly 660 subjects, a separate validation cohort made up of around 120 different subjects was used. To study patterns of TCR occurrence, a later analysis re-analyzed previously published TCR beta repertoires from hundreds of donors and added high-resolution HLA genotyping. HLA typing covered class I and class II loci at four-digit resolution. Of the roughly 400 genotyped donors, less than 85% were placed in the genetic ancestry cluster associated with self-reported Caucasian donors. Using immunosequencing, the study profiled T cell repertoires from about 620 subjects and related those repertoires to cytomegalovirus serostatus. All discovery cohort repertoires had been generated using a single sequencing platform. High-throughput TCR immunosequencing, statistical association of individual TCRs with disease status, and machine learning were combined to predict cytomegalovirus infection status. Among almost 400 genotyped donors of the cohort, an average of roughly 240,000 unique TCR beta nucleotide sequences were sequenced per donor, about a sixth of them non-productive. The number of typed donors differed by locus: roughly 620-630 for A, B, C, DRB1 and DQB1; approximately 530 for DQA1; 606 for DPA1; and some 430 for DPB1. Genome-wide SNP genotypes for about 60% of the 666 donors were used in a later genetic analysis, which treated that subset as a discovery cohort. The study aimed to test whether signatures of past pathogen exposure could be identified by cataloging public T cell receptors. Roughly five DR-DQ haplotypes were treated as single units for association and clustering because of strong linkage in the cohort. An earlier analysis of 587 of the donors used high-throughput TCR beta sequencing to judge whether each TCR beta V gene segment behaved as functional or pseudogenic. Donor age, sex, ethnicity and CMV serostatus were compiled alongside the repertoire data. The later analysis used no new phenotypic data to find candidate immune exposures, relying instead on TCR beta sequences and their occurrence across donors. An early release that covered about 600 HLA-typed donors contained about 300 gigabases of sequencing data and 70 million to 100 million unique TCR sequences. Beyond this particular receptor, the publication reports: A further reported finding was that TCR beta sequences accurately predicted the HLA-A and HLA-B alleles for most subjects in the first cohort. Most TCR sequences were seen in very few donors, while some public TCRs were found in many individuals. According to a later genetic analysis, donors in an Asian-associated ancestry cluster had fewer N-insertions in productive TCRs than the approximately 630-donor mean. In a later analysis, most CMV-associated TCR beta chains were found to appear HLA-restricted, with HLA associations seemingly driven largely by CMV exposure. Correlated functional status among segregating V segments might be attributable to linkage disequilibrium, but an unknown experimental factor could not be ruled out. Broadly in line with IMGT annotations, most TCR beta V segments showed up in productive rearrangements about 87% or about 30% of the time in an earlier analysis of under 700 of the donors. The authors suggested that the approach could potentially be generalized to other disease states and immunological phenotypes. Cytomegalovirus status was reported to be diagnosed by the classifier with high specificity and sensitivity in both the original and validation cohorts. Several of the top co-occurrence clusters appeared to be linked to parvovirus B19, influenza, CMV and Epstein-Barr virus, according to a later analysis. A few of the identified cytomegalovirus-associated TCR beta chains were confirmed in vitro to be specific for cytomegalovirus antigens. The study listed 150 to 200 TCR beta chains as associated with cytomegalovirus. According to a later analysis, TCR association rates differed among HLA loci, with DRB1 alleles showing the most associated TCRs and HLA-C alleles showing the fewest. The sequencing pipeline was judged likely to have produced a cluster of highly shared sequence variants as a technical artifact. The 87-base-pair reads could not distinguish some IMGT-functional V segments, including TRBV6-2 and TRBV6-3, so those segments were excluded. In a later analysis, HLA-associated TCR beta chains showed more clonal expansion and lower generation probabilities than non-associated chains that were equally common. Strong co-occurrence of HLA alleles, especially DR and DQ, made assigning TCR associations to individual alleles difficult. For the cohort, immune exposure information was limited to CMV serostatus. In a later genetic analysis, a missense DCLRE1C variant was associated with V-gene and J-gene trimming of TCR beta chains, and the association was replicated in an independent cohort. Only TCR beta chains were sequenced in this cohort, and the absence of alpha or paired-chain data limited detectable features. HLA typing was unavailable for some donors at each locus, so association tests used only the typed subset. A later analysis associated some 17,000 TCR beta sequences with specific HLA alleles at a false discovery rate of 0.05. Sequencing depth was assumed to be roughly uniform across donors in the presence/absence analyses, though that assumption may not hold. Fewer than 20 rarely observed V segments, including chromosome 9 orphons, were excluded from the earlier analysis of 550 to 700 of the donors because counts were too low.

The cohort comprised under 700 healthy bone marrow donors. At the time of sampling, all cohort members were nominally healthy, though unrecorded immune exposures were likely present. The donor tested CMV seropositive, placing the donor among the 250 to 350 seropositive members of the cohort. Every donor gave a peripheral blood sample, and the peripheral blood mononuclear cells from that sample were used for TCR beta sequencing. The Qiagen DNeasy Blood Extraction Kit was used to extract genomic DNA from the blood cell samples. The CDR3 numbers 13 residues from cysteine through phenylalanine. The CDR3 DNA has 39 bases and is translated from base 1. The germline V gene specifies SGHRS as CDR1 and YFSETQ as CDR2. Trimming costs V 0 bases and J 7 bases, and their ends lie 8 bases apart. Library method: the immunoSEQ multiplex PCR assay. For the multiplex PCR, a mixture combining 60 forward primers for TCR Vbeta segments and 13 reverse primers for TCR Jbeta segments was used. The CDR3 region of rearranged TCR beta genes was amplified from genomic DNA with a multiplex PCR assay. Amplified TCR beta libraries were sequenced as 87-base-pair reads on the Illumina HiSeq System. Concerning the study's data processing: A later analysis counted approximately 74 million unique TCR beta chains across the 550 to 700 repertoires, and some 11 million of these chains were shared by at least two donors. Raw reads were error-corrected and collapsed into unique sequences with a nearest-neighbor algorithm that merged closely related sequences to remove PCR and sequencing errors. CDR3 sequences were aligned to IMGT reference sequences to assign V, D and J gene segments. For a sequence to be retained, a match of at least six nucleotides was required to both a V gene segment and a J gene segment. A rearrangement counted as productive if the CDR3 had no stop codons and remained in frame with V and J, and every other rearrangement counted as non-productive. CDR3 was defined by IMGT convention, running from the second conserved V-encoded cysteine to the conserved J-encoded phenylalanine. The earlier analysis of about 590 of the donors excluded sequences that lacked an unambiguous match to a single V gene segment. In an earlier analysis of approximately 550 of the donors, V segments were called functional above 56.7% productive rearrangements and were called segregating when the between-donor standard deviation exceeded 5%. A statistical classification framework was built for diagnosing cytomegalovirus status from the catalog of TCR beta chain sequences. In a later analysis, V and J genes were assigned by comparing TCR nucleotide sequences against IMGT/GENE-DB human TR gene sequences. A later analysis assigned CDR3 sequences and most-parsimonious VDJ recombination scenarios with the TCRdist pipeline. In a later analysis, each TCR beta chain was defined by its CDR3 amino acid sequence together with its V-gene family, and reads without a unique V-gene family were excluded. To address suspected cross-contamination and a sequencing artifact, a later analysis removed approximately 590 highly shared, low-generation-probability nucleotide sequences. For each public chain, a later analysis derived a clonal expansion index from normalized ranks of inferred template counts within each repertoire. Generation probabilities in a later analysis came from a VDJ recombination model fitted to out-of-frame rearrangements, and those results were checked against IGoR. Hypergeometric tests were used in a later analysis to score TCR-TCR, TCR-HLA and TCR-CMV co-occurrence, with a repertoire-size bias correction applied to the TCR pairs. To estimate false discovery rates, a later analysis permuted the HLA or CMV assignments 20 times. A later analysis grouped co-occurring TCRs with DBSCAN, adding TCRdist sequence similarity when clustering within HLA-allele-positive subsets. Repertoires with fewer than 30,000 or more than 120,000 public chains, plus five repertoires with anomalous nucleotide sharing, were excluded from co-occurrence clustering. Sourced from immuneACCESS, this table was stored by TCRdb with only in-frame sequences that have V and J called. A share of the clones is absent; for the studies checked, an unresolved V gene accounts for under half, and the remainder has no known explanation. Clone size and V and J calls were adopted from that table, with D and trimming inferred from the DNA. Present in this sample are about 69,000 clones, roughly 80% of which were seen just once. Of the sample, around a fifth falls within the top ten clones.

As concerns this clone: The antigen it binds to is not known. Base qualities are not recorded, but no much larger clone differs from it by a single base.

Recombination linked TRBV5-1 to TRBJ1-5; possibly the D gene is TRBD1, per 5 matching bases. The specimen was PBMCs. The receptor's source is a woman in her 30s in good health and CMV-seropositive. The DNA sequence is as follows: TGCGCCAGCAGCTTGGAGGGGCTCCAGCCCCAGCATTTT. Translated, this is CASSLEGLQPQHF.